Below are 13 T cell receptor beta chains sequenced from a single sample in a study of breast tumors, draining lymph nodes, adjacent tissues. The lymph nodes were axillary draining lymph nodes from breast cancer patients. TCRdb re-analysed the multiplex PCR reads in MiXCR, keeping a single row per CDR3 protein. The table includes about 180,000 distinct CDR3 sequences, roughly a third detected once. Input material: axillary lymph node tissue. These receptor sequences come from a female donor with breast cancer. Some clones in this sample may be carry-over from other donors' samples.

The chain has TRBV28 and TRBJ2-7; possibly TRBD2 for D (7 bases). Germline assignment: CDR1 MDHEN and CDR2 SYDVKM. Trimming removed 4 bases at V and 2 bases at J, with 21 bases between. This CDR3 has 17 amino acids. CDR3 DNA sequence: TGTGCCAGCAGTTCTCTGCACATAGGGGGAGGGGCCTACGAGCAGTACTTC. Translation: CASSSLHIGGGAYEQYF.

This clonotype appeared many times. This rearrangement joins TRBV20-1 to TRBJ2-7; D may be TRBD1 (6 bases). V lost 2 bases to trimming and J lost 2 bases, with 16 bases between them. The CDR3 contains 15 residues. Germline V gene sequence: CDR1 DFQATT, CDR2 SNEGSKA (reference sequence). CDR3 region: CSARIGTTEPYEQYF. The DNA of the CDR3 is TGCAGTGCTAGAATCGGGACAACTGAACCCTACGAGCAGTACTTC.

In this sample, this clonotype turned up many times. The chain combines TRBV19 with TRBJ2-7, with 7 positions matching TRBD2. Germline V gene data show CDR1 as LNHDA and CDR2 as SQIVND (reference sequence). J was trimmed by 1 base and V by 4 bases; bases with no gene match: 10. There are 16 residues in the CDR3. The CDR3 region has the DNA TGTGCCAGTAGTAGGTATGGGCTAGCGGTGTCCTACGAGCAGTACTTC. The encoded protein is CASSRYGLAVSYEQYF.

The chain employs TRBV28 and TRBJ1-4, with a possible D match to TRBD1 (5 bases). Germline CDR1 is MDHEN and CDR2 is SYDVKM. The CDR3 is 17 amino acids. Trimming removed 4 bases from V and 0 bases from J, with 15 bases in between. The CDR3 protein is CASSSNHDSATNEKLFF. The DNA for the CDR3 is TGTGCCAGCAGTTCCAATCACGACAGCGCAACTAATGAAAAACTGTTTTTT.

At least ten counts were recorded for this clonotype. V is TRBV9 and J is TRBJ1-3; tentatively, D is TRBD1 (5 bases). V lost 7 bases, J lost 4 bases, and 15 bases lay in between. Germline V gives CDR1 SGDLS, CDR2 YYNGEE. CDR3 length equals 14 residues. The CDR3, as DNA: TGTGCCAGCGGCGGGGGAGAAAGAGGAAACACCATATATTTT. This gives the protein CASGGGERGNTIYF.

The table lists this clonotype with many counts. Here the CDR3 reads CAIRPDYSGNTIYF. The CDR3 bases are TGTGCCATCAGACCGGACTACTCTGGAAACACCATATATTTT. This chain joins TRBV10-3 and TRBJ1-3, with D uncertain. From germline, CDR1 is ENHRY and CDR2 SYGVKD. The germline V and J ends were trimmed by 6 bases and 0 bases, with 9 bases remaining between them. CDR3 size: 14 residues.

The chain links TRBV6-1 to TRBJ2-3, with D perhaps TRBD2 (5 bases). Germline V gene lookup returns CDR1 MNHNS and CDR2 SASEGT. The V end was cut by 0 bases, the J end by 6 bases, with 7 bases between. The CDR3 has 13 residues. CDR3 protein: CASSEARGDTQYF. Here the CDR3 DNA reads TGTGCCAGCAGTGAAGCTCGCGGGGATACGCAGTATTTT.

This chain connects TRBV9 to TRBJ1-4; D is unclear. The V end lost 10 bases, the J end lost 5 bases, and 15 bases lay between the germline ends. The CDR3 contains 13 residues. The germline CDR1 and CDR2 sequences are SGDLS and YYNGEE. The CDR3 sequence: CAEAAEPNEKLFF. The CDR3 coding sequence is TGTGCCGAAGCGGCGGAACCAAATGAAAAACTGTTTTTT.

This clonotype turned up a few times. J is TRBJ2-7 and V is TRBV6-5; D possibly matches TRBD1 or TRBD2 (5 bases each). The V gene lost 0 bases and the J gene lost 1 base, with 13 bases spanning the gap. Per the germline V gene, CDR1 is MNHEY and CDR2 is SVGAGI. The CDR3 totals 16 residues. CDR3 sequence reads: CASSYSVSGGSYEQYF. For the CDR3, the DNA is TGTGCCAGCAGTTACTCCGTGTCTGGGGGATCCTACGAGCAGTACTTC.

This sequence joins TRBV29-1 and TRBJ1-1; 7 bases are shared with TRBD1. V dropped 2 bases and J dropped 5; count of bases not matched to a gene: 2. The CDR3 is 12 residues long. CDR1 is SQVTM, CDR2 ANQGSEA, per germline. The CDR3 loop is CSVEQGGTEAFF. CDR3 DNA sequence: TGCAGCGTTGAACAGGGGGGAACTGAAGCTTTCTTT.

This clonotype was found many times. The chain links TRBV10-2 to TRBJ1-4; 8 bases fit TRBD1. The J segment lost 6 bases and the V segment lost 4 bases, leaving 4 bases of the junction unmatched. Germline CDR1 and CDR2: WSHSY and SAAADI. The CDR3 runs 14 residues. The CDR3 DNA reads TGCGCCAGCAGTGCGACAGGGGAGTATGAAAAACTGTTTTTT. Protein sequence: CASSATGEYEKLFF.

Worth noting for this clonotype: With a much larger clone just one base away, this may be a read error. V and J are TRBV11-3 and TRBJ2-1; D is uncertain. Germline CDR1 SGHNT, CDR2 YENEEA. The V end lost 7 bases, the J end lost 10 bases, and 20 bases lay between the germline ends. The CDR3 runs to 14 residues. This CDR3 reads CASTPGIGAREQFF. The CDR3 nucleotides read TGTGCCAGCACCCCTGGGATCGGTGCCAGAGAGCAGTTCTTC.

This clonotype has a handful of counts. This may come from a read error, since a much larger clone is one base off. The rearrangement links TRBV7-9 to TRBJ1-4, with 7 bases fitting TRBD1. This CDR3 contains 14 residues. Germline CDR1 reads SEHNR; CDR2 reads FQNEAQ (reference sequence). The chain's CDR3 is CASSPTGINGKLFF. The CDR3 DNA sequence: TGTGCCAGCAGCCCGACAGGGATTAATGGAAAACTGTTTTTT. Drawing the rest from reference TRBV7-9 and TRBJ1-4, the complete variable domain is DTGVSQNPRHKITKRGQNVTFRCDPISEHNRLYWYRQTLGQGPEFLTYFQNEAQLEKSRLLSDRFSAERPKGSFSTLEIQRTEQGDSAMYLCASSPTGINGKLFFGSGTQLSVL.